This T cell receptor (beta chain) was captured in a study of human T cells and chemical hapten exposure. TCRdb re-called the RACE reads through MiXCR, storing one row per CDR3 protein. Seen here are 40,000 to 50,000 distinct CDR3 sequences, roughly 12% observed once, and the top ten hold over 5.5%. This clonotype was picked up many times. The CDR3 spans 13 residues. V dropped 4 bases and J dropped 6 bases, with 12 bases sitting between them. The germline V gene has CDR1 SEHNR and CDR2 FQNEAQ (reference sequence). Time point noted: pre-sensitization, week 0. The treatment here: therapeutic diphenylcyclopropenone sensitization with weekly scalp DPC.

The chain combines TRBV7-9 with TRBJ2-5; D possibly matches TRBD1 or TRBD2 (5 bases each). The source was whole blood, collected in connection with sensitization to the hapten diphenylcyclopropenone (DPC). The TCR sequence derives from a woman in her twenties or thirties with alopecia areata. Some clones in this sample may be carry-over from other donors' samples. The DNA of the CDR3 is TGTGCCAGCAGCTCCGGGACCCTGCAGACCCAGTACTTC. Protein sequence: CASSSGTLQTQYF.